This TCR beta chain was observed in a study of beta chain features in type 1 diabetes. Broader study findings: A potential influence of HLA type upon TCRB rearrangement remained unresolved herein. Fewer insertions but more deletions were seen at VDJ junctions in type 1 diabetes patients.

As regards this clone: Its matching antigen is unknown.

Based on CD45RO/CCR7/CD25/CD127/CD95/CD27, CD4+ regulatory, stem cell-like memory, naive and central memory cells were sorted. The V gene end was trimmed by 3 bases and the J gene end by 1 base; junction bases not matched to a gene: 17. Germline values: CDR1 SGHVS, CDR2 FQNEAQ. The CDR3 extends over 19 amino acids. The study reverse transcribed the entire isolated RNA, so it sequenced expressed TCRB transcripts. The data were produced by immunoSEQ multiplex PCR, yet TCRdb's version contains in-frame clones alone and is incomplete. Counted here are under 400,000 clones, 14% occurring once; the ten biggest clones make up under 8.5%.

The genes are TRBV7-8 and TRBJ2-7, with 8 bases aligning to TRBD2. Sequenced material: central memory CD4+ T cells from blood. The receptor's source is a man younger than 40 in good health. CDR3 residues: CASSLSQASGSTYSYEQYF. CDR3 coding DNA: TGTGCCAGCAGCTTGAGTCAAGCTAGCGGGTCTACTTATTCCTACGAGCAGTACTTC. The full variable domain, its missing parts supplied by reference TRBV7-8 and TRBJ2-7, is GAGVSQSPRYKVAKRGQDVALRCDPISGHVSLFWYQQALGQGPEFLTYFQNEAQLDKSGLPSDRFFAERPEGSVSTLKIQRTQQEDSAVYLCASSLSQASGSTYSYEQYFGPGTRLTVT.